The clone carrying this T cell receptor (beta chain) was recorded only once. Original analysis: How many nucleated cells were present was estimated from reference gene primer amplification. This table comes from immunoSEQ multiplex PCR, and its TCRdb copy is limited to in-frame clones, with some not included. From that table come the V and J calls and clone size; the DNA was used to work out D and trimming. In the table there are 400,000 to 450,000 clones, 80% to 90% of which are singletons. This sample is part of a study of blood T cell repertoires in COVID-19. CDR3 length equals 15 residues. Germline V lookup: CDR1 SNHLY, CDR2 FYNNEI. The J segment lost 7 bases and the V segment lost 5 bases, leaving 7 bases of the junction unmatched.

The chain joins TRBV2 to TRBJ1-6, with TRBD1 identical over 8 bases. The sequencing sample was made of peripheral blood. This sequence originates from a woman younger than 45 with active or convalescent COVID-19. The CDR3 DNA reads TGTGCCAGCAGTCAACAGGGGGGGGAAAATTCACCCCTCCACTTT. Translated: CASSQQGGENSPLHF. The entire variable domain, with the rest obtained from reference TRBV2 and TRBJ1-6, is as follows: EPEVTQTPSHQVTQMGQEVILRCVPISNHLYFYWYRQILGQKVEFLVSFYNNEISEKSEIFDDQFSVERPDGSNFTLKIRSTKLEDSAMYFCASSQQGGENSPLHFGNGTRLTVT.